This T cell receptor (beta chain) was captured in a study of beta chain features in type 1 diabetes. One heparinised draw of blood, averaging about 110 mL, came from each donor. Sequenced material consisted of expressed TCRB transcripts (all of the isolated RNA was reverse transcribed). Assay used: immunoSEQ multiplex PCR; TCRdb lists only in-frame clones, some missing. The table has over 700,000 clones, about a sixth seen once. Trimming took 0 bases from V and 4 from J, leaving 5 bases between them. Germline CDR1 SGHTA, CDR2 FQGTGA. The CDR3 totals 13 residues. There are a few counts of this clone. The sequencing input was naive CD4+ T cells from blood. This chain joins TRBV7-3 and TRBJ2-3; D assignment may be TRBD1 or TRBD2 (5 bases each). This clonotype was sampled from a woman under 30 in good health. CDR3 amino acids: CASSLTGADTQYF. The CDR3, as DNA: TGTGCCAGCAGCTTAACGGGGGCAGATACGCAGTATTTT.